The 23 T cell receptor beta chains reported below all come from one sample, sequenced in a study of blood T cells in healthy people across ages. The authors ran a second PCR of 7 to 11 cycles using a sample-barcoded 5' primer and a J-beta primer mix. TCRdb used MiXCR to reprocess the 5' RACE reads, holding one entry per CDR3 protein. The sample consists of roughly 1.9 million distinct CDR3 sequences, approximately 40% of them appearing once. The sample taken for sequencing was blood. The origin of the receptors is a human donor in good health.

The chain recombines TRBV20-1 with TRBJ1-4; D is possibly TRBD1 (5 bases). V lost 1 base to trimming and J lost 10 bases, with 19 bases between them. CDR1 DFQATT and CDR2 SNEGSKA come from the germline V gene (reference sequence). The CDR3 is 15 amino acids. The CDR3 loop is CSARGWTKAPGKLFF. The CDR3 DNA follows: TGCAGTGCTAGAGGCTGGACAAAAGCCCCCGGAAAACTGTTTTTT.

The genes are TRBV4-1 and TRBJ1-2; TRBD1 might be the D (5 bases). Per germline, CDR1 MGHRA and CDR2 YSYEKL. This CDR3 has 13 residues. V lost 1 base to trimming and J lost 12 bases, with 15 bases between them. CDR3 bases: TGCGCCAGCAGCCAAGCTGCGGGGGTTGGGGACACCTTC. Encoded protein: CASSQAAGVGDTF.

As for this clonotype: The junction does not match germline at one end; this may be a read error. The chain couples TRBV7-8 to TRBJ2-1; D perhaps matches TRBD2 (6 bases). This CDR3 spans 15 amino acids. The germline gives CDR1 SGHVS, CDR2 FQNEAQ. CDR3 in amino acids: CASSLRASAYYEQFF. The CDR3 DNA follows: TGTGCCAGCAGCTTAAGGGCTAGCGCCTACTATGAGCAGTTCTTC.

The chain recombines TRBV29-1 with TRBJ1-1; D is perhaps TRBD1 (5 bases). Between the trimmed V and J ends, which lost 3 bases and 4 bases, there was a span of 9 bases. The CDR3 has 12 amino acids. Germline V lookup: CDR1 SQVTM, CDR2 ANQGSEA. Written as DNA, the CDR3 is TGCAGCGTTGACAGGGTTGGCACTGAAGCTTTCTTT. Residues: CSVDRVGTEAFF.

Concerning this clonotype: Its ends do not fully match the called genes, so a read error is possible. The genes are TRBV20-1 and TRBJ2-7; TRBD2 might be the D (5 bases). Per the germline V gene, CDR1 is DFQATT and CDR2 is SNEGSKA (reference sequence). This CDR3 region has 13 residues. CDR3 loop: CNARDSSYHEQYF. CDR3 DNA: TGCAATGCTAGAGATTCTAGCTACCACGAGCAGTACTTC.

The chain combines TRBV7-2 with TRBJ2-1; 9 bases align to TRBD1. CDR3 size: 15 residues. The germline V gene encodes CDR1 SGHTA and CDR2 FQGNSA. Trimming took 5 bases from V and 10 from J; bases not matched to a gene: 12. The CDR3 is CASSTYRGPGNEQFF. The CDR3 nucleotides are TGTGCCAGCAGCACCTACAGGGGGCCAGGGAACGAGCAGTTCTTC.

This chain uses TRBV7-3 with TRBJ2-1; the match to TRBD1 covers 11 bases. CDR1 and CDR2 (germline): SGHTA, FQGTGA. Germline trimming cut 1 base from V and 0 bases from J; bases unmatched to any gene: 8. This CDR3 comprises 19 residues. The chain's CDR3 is CASSLRGQGEGDSYNEQFF. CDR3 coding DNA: TGTGCCAGCAGCTTAAGGGGACAGGGGGAGGGCGACTCCTACAATGAGCAGTTCTTC.

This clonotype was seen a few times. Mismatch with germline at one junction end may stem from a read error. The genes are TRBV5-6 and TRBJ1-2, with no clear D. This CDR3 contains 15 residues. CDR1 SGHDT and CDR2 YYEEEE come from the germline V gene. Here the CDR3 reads CAGSLSGAERYGYTF. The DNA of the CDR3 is TGTGCCGGCAGCTTGAGTGGCGCGGAACGCTATGGCTACACCTTC.

CDR3 residues: CSVQQVYGYTF. CDR3 bases: TGCAGCGTTCAACAGGTCTATGGCTACACCTTC. The V call is TRBV29-1, the J call TRBJ1-2, with D possibly TRBD1 on 5 matching bases. The germline gives CDR1 SQVTM, CDR2 ANQGSEA. The CDR3 has 11 amino acids. V was clipped by 5 bases and J by 4 bases, with 8 bases between them.

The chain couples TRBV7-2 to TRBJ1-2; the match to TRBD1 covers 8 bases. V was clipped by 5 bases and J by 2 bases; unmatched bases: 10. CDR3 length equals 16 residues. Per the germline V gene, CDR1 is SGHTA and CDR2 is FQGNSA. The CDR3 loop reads CASSPSSDRVNYGYTF. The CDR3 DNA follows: TGTGCCAGCAGCCCCTCTTCGGACAGGGTAAACTATGGCTACACCTTC.

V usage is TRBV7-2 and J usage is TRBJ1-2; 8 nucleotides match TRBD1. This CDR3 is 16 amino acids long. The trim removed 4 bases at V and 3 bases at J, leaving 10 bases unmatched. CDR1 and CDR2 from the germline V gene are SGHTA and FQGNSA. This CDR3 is CASSSLGDRGDYGYTF. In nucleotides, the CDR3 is TGTGCCAGCAGCTCGTTAGGCGACAGGGGTGACTATGGCTACACCTTC. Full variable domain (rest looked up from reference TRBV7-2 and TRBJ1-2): GAGVSQSPSNKVTEKGKDVELRCDPISGHTALYWYRQSLGQGLEFLIYFQGNSAPDKSGLPSDRFSAERTGGSVSTLTIQRTQQEDSAVYLCASSSLGDRGDYGYTFGSGTRLTVV.

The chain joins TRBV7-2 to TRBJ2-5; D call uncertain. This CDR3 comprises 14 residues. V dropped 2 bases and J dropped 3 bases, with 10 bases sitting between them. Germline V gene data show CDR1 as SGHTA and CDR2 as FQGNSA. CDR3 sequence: CASSLMLAKETQYF. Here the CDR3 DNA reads TGTGCCAGCAGCTTAATGCTGGCCAAAGAGACCCAGTACTTC. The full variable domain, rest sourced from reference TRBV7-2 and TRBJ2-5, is GAGVSQSPSNKVTEKGKDVELRCDPISGHTALYWYRQSLGQGLEFLIYFQGNSAPDKSGLPSDRFSAERTGGSVSTLTIQRTQQEDSAVYLCASSLMLAKETQYFGPGTRLLVL.

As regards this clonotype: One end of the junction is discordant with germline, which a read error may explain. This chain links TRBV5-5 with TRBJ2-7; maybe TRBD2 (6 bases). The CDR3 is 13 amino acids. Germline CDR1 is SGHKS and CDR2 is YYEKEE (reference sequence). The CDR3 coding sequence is TGTGTCAGCAGCTTGGAGGGTACCTACGAGCAGTACTTC. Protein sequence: CVSSLEGTYEQYF.

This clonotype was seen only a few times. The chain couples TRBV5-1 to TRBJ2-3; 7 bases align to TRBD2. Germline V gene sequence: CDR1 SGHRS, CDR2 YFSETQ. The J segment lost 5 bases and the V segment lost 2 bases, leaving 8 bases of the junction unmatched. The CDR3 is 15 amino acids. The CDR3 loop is CASSFRTRSKDTQYF. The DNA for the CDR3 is TGCGCCAGCAGCTTCCGGACTAGATCTAAAGATACGCAGTATTTT.

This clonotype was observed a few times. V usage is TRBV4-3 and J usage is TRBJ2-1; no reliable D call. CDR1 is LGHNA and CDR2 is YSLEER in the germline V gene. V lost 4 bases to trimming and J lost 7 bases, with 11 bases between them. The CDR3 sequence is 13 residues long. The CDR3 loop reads CASSPSRLNEQFF. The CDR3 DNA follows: TGCGCCAGCAGCCCTAGTAGGTTGAATGAGCAGTTCTTC.

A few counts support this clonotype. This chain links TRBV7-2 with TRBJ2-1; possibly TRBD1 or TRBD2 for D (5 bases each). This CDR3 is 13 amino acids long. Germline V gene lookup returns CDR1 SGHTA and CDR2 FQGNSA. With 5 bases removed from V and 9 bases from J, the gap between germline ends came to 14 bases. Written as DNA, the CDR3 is TGTGCCAGCAGCCATGGGACGCGCGGTGAGCAGTTCTTC. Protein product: CASSHGTRGEQFF.

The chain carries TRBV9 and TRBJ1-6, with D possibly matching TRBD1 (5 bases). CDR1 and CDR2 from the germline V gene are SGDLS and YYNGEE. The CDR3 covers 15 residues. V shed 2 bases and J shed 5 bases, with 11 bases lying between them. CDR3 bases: TGTGCCAGCAGCGTCGGGACGGGACATAATTCACCCCTCCACTTT. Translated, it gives CASSVGTGHNSPLHF.

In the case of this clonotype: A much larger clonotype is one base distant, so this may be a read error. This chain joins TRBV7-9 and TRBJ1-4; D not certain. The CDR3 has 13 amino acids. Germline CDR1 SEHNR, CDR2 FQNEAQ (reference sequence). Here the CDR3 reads CACSLQPREKLFF. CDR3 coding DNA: TGTGCCTGCAGCTTACAACCCAGGGAAAAACTGTTTTTT. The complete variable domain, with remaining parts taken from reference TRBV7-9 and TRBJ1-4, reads DTGVSQNPRHKITKRGQNVTFRCDPISEHNRLYWYRQTLGQGPEFLTYFQNEAQLEKSRLLSDRFSAERPKGSFSTLEIQRTEQGDSAMYLCACSLQPREKLFFGSGTQLSVL.

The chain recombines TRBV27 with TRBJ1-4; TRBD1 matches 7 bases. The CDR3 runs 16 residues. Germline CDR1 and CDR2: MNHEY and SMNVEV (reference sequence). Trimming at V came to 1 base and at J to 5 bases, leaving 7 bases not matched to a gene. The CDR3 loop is CASSLYAGQKNEKLFF. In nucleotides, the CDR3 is TGTGCCAGCAGTTTATATGCGGGACAGAAAAATGAAAAACTGTTTTTT. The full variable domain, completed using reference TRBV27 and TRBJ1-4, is EAQVTQNPRYLITVTGKKLTVTCSQNMNHEYMSWYRQDPGLGLRQIYYSMNVEVTDKGDVPEGYKVSRKEKRNFPLILESPSPNQTSLYFCASSLYAGQKNEKLFFGSGTQLSVL.

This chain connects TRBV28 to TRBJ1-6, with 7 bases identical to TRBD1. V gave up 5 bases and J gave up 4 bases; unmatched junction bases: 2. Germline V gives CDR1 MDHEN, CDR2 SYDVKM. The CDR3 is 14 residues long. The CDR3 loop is CASSTGQYNSPLHF. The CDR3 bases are TGTGCCAGCAGTACGGGACAGTATAATTCACCCCTCCACTTT.

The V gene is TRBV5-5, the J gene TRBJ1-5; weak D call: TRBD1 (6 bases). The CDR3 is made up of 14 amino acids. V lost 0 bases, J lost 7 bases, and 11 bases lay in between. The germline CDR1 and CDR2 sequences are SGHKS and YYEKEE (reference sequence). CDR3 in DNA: TGTGCCAGCAGCTTGGGCACAGGGCCCCAGCCCCAGCATTTT. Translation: CASSLGTGPQPQHF.

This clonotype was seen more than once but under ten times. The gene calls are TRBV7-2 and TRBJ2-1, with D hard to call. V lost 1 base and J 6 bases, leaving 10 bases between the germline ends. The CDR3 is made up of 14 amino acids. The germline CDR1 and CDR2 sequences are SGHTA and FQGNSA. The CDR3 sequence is CASSLDGWVNEQFF. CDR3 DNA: TGTGCCAGCAGCTTAGATGGGTGGGTCAATGAGCAGTTCTTC.

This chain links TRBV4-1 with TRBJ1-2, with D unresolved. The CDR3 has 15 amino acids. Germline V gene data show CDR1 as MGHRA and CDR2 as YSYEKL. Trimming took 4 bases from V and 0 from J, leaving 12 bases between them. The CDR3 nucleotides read TGCGCCAGCAGCCCAGGAGTGACACCTAACTATGGCTACACCTTC. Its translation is CASSPGVTPNYGYTF.